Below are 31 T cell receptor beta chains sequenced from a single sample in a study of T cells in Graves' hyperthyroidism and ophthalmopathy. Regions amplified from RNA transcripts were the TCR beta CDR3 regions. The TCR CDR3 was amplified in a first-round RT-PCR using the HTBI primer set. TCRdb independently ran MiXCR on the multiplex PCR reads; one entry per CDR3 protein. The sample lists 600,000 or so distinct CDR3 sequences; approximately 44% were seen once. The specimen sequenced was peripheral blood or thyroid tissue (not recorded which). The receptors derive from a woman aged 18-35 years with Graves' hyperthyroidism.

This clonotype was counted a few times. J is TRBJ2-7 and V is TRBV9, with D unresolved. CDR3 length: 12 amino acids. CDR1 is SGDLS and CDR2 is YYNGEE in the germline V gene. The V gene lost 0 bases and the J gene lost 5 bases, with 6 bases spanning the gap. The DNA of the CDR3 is TGTGCCAGCAGCGTAGCTCTCCACGAGCAGTACTTC. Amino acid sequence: CASSVALHEQYF.

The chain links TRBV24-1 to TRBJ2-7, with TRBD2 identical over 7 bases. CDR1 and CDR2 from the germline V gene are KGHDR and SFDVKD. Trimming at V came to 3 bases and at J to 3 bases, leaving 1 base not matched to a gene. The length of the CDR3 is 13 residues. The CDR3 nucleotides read TGTGCCACCAGTGATACTAGCGACTACGAGCAGTACTTC. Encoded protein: CATSDTSDYEQYF.

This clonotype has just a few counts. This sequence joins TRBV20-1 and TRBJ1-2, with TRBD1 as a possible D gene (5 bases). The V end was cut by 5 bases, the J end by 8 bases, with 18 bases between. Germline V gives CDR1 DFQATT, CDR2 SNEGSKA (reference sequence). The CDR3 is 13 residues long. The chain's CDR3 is CSAYTGRGYGYTF. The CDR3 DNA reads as TGCAGTGCTTACACGGGCCGGGGGTACGGCTACACCTTC.

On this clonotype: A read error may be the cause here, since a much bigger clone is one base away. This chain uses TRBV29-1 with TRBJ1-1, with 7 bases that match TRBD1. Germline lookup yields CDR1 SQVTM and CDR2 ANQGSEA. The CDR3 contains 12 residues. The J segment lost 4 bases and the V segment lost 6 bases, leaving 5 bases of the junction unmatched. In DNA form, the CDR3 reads TGCAGCGTGAAGCGACAGGGCACTGAAGCTTTCTTT. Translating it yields CSVKRQGTEAFF. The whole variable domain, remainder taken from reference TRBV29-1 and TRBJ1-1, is SAVISQKPSRDICQRGTSLTIQCQVDSQVTMMFWYRQQPGQSLTLIATANQGSEATYESGFVIDKFPISRPNLTFSTLTVSNMSPEDSSIYLCSVKRQGTEAFFGQGTRLTVV.

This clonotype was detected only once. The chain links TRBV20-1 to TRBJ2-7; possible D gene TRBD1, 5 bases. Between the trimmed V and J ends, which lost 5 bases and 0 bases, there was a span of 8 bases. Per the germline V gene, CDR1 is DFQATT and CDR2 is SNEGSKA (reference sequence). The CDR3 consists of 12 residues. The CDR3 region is CSARQPSYEQYF. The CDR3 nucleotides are TGCAGTGCTCGACAGCCCTCCTACGAGCAGTACTTC.

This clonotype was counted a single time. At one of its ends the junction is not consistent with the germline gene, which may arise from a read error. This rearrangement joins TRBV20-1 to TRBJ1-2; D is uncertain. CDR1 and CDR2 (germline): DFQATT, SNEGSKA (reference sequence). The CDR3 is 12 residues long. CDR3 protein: CSARFGLYGHTF. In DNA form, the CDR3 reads TGCAGTGCTAGATTTGGTCTCTATGGCCACACCTTC.

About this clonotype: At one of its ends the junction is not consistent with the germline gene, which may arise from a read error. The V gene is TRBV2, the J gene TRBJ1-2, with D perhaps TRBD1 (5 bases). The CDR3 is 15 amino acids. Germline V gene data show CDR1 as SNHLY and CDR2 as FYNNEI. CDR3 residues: CAGSGTVGSPYGYTF. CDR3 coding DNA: TGTGCCGGCAGCGGGACTGTCGGATCTCCCTATGGCTACACCTTC.

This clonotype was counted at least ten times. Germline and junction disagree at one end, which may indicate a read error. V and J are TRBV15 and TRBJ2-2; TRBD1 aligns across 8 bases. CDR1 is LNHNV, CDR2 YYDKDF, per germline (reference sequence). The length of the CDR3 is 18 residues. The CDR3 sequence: CATSRTIGQGANTGELFF. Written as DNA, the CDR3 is TGTGCCACCAGCAGAACAATCGGGCAGGGGGCGAACACCGGAGAGCTGTTTTTT.

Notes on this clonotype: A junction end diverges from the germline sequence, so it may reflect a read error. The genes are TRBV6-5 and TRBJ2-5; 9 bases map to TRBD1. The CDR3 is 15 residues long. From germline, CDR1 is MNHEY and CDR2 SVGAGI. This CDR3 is CAISYSRTGDETQYF. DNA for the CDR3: TGTGCCATCAGTTACTCGCGGACAGGGGACGAGACCCAGTACTTC.

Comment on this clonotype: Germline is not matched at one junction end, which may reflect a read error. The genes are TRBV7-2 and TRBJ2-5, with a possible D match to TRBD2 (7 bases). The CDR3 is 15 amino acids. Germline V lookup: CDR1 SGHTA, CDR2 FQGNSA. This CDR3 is CASSPLGGRAETKYF. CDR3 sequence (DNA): TGTGCCAGCAGCCCCTTGGGGGGGCGCGCAGAGACCAAGTACTTC. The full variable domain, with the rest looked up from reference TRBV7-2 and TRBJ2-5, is GAGVSQSPSNKVTEKGKDVELRCDPISGHTALYWYRQSLGQGLEFLIYFQGNSAPDKSGLPSDRFSAERTGGSVSTLTIQRTQQEDSAVYLCASSPLGGRAETKYFGPGTRLLVL.

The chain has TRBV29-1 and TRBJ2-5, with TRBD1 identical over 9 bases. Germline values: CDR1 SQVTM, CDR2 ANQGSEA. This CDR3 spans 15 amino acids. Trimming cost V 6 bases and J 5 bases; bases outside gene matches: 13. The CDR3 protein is CSVDLGQGLHETQYF. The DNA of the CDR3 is TGCAGCGTGGACCTAGGACAGGGGCTTCATGAGACCCAGTACTTC.

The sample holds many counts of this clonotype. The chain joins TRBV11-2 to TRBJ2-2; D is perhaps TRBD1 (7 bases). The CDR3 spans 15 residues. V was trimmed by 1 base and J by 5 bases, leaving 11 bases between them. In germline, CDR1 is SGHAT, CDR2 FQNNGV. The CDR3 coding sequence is TGTGCCAGCAGCTTAGCAGGGGGAGGTACCGGGGAGCTGTTTTTT. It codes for CASSLAGGGTGELFF.

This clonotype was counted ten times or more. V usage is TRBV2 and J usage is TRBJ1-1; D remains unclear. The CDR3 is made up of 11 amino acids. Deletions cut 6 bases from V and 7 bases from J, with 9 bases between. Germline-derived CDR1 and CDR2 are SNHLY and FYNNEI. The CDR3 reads CASRGGGEAFF. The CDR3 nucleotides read TGTGCCAGCAGGGGTGGAGGTGAAGCTTTCTTT.

CDR3 amino acids: CATSSGADGIYEQYF. CDR3 coding DNA: TGTGCCACCAGCAGTGGGGCAGACGGGATATACGAGCAGTACTTC. This rearrangement joins TRBV15 to TRBJ2-7, with D possibly being TRBD1 or TRBD2 (5 bases each). Trimming removed 3 bases at V and 4 bases at J, with 16 bases between. The CDR3 runs 15 residues. Germline lookup yields CDR1 LNHNV and CDR2 YYDKDF (reference sequence).

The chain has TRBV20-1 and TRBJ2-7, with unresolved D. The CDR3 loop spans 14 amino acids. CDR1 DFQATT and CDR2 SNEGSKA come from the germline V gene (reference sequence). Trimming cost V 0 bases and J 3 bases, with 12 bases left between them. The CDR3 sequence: CSARDLSGVYEQYF. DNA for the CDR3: TGCAGTGCTAGAGACCTCTCGGGTGTCTACGAGCAGTACTTC.

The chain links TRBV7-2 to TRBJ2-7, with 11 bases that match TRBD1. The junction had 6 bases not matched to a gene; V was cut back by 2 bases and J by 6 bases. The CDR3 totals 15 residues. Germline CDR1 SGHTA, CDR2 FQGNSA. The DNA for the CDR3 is TGTGCCAGCAGCTTAACGCCCGGGACAGGGGGCGAGCAGTACTTC. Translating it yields CASSLTPGTGGEQYF.

The CDR3 DNA is TGTGCCAGCAGTACCACCACGGGACAGGATAATGAAAAACTGTTTTTT. Translated, it gives CASSTTTGQDNEKLFF. The V call is TRBV2, the J call TRBJ1-4, with TRBD1 matching 8 bases. V was pared by 5 bases and J by 4 bases, with 9 bases of the junction left unmatched. This CDR3 has 16 residues. Germline loops: CDR1 SNHLY, CDR2 FYNNEI.

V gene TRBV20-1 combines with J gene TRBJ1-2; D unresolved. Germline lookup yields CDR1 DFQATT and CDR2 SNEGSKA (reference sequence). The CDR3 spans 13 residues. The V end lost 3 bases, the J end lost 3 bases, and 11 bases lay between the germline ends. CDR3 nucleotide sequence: TGCAGTGCTAGGCTGAACCGCGACTATGGCTACACCTTC. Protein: CSARLNRDYGYTF.

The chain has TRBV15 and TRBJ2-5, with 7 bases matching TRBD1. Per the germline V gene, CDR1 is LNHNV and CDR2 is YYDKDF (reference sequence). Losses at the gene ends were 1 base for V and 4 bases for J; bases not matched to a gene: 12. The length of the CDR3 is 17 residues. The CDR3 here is CATSRALLRTGGETQYF. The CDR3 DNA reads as TGTGCCACCAGCAGAGCTCTCCTACGGACAGGAGGAGAGACCCAGTACTTC.

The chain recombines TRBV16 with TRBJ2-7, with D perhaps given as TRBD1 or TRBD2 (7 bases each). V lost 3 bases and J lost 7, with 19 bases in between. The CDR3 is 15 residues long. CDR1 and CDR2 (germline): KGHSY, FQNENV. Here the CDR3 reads CASSHSSGGGNEQYF. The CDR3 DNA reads TGTGCCAGCAGCCACTCTAGCGGAGGGGGCAATGAGCAGTACTTC.

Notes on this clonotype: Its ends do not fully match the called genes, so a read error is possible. Written as DNA, the CDR3 is TGCGCCAGCAGCCAAGTAGCTGATAATTCACCCCTCCACTTT. Its protein is CASSQVADNSPLHF. The V gene is TRBV7-2, the J gene TRBJ1-6; D unclear. The length of the CDR3 is 14 residues. Germline CDR1 SGHTA, CDR2 FQGNSA.

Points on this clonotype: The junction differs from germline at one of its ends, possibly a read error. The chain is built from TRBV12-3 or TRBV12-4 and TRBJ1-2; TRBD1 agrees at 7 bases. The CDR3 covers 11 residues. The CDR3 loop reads CASSSGGGSLF. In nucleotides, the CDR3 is TGTGCCAGCAGTTCGGGAGGGGGCAGCCTCTTC.

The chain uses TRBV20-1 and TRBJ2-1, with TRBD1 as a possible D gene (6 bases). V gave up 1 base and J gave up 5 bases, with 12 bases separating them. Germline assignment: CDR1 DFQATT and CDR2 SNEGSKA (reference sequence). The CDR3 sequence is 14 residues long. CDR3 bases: TGCAGTGCTAGAGCAGGGGCGTGGGACAATGAGCAGTTCTTC. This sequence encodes CSARAGAWDNEQFF.

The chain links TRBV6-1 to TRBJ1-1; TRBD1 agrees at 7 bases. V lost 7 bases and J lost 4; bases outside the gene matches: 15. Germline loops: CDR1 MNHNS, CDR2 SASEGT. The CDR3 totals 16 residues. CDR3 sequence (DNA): TGTGCCAGCATGACCGCGAGACAGGGTACGGGCACTGAAGCTTTCTTT. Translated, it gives CASMTARQGTGTEAFF.

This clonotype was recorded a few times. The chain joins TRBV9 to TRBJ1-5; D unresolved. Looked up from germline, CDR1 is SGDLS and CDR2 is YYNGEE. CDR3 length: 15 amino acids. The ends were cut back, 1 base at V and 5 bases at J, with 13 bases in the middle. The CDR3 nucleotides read TGTGCCAGCAGCGTATTTGCAACGGCCGATCAGCCCCAGCATTTT. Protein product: CASSVFATADQPQHF.

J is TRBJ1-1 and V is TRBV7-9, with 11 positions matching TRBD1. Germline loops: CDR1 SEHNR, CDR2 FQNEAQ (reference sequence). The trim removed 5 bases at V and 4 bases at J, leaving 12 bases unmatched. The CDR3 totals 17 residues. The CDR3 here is CASSRAWGGTGGTEAFF. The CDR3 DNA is TGTGCCAGCAGCCGGGCGTGGGGGGGGACAGGGGGCACTGAAGCTTTCTTT.

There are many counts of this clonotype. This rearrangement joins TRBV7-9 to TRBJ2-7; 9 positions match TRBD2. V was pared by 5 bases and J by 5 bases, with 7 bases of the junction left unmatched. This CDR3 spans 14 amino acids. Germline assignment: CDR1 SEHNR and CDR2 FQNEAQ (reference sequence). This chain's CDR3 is CASSRAGGRDEQYF. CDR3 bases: TGTGCCAGCAGCCGGGCCGGCGGGAGGGACGAGCAGTACTTC.

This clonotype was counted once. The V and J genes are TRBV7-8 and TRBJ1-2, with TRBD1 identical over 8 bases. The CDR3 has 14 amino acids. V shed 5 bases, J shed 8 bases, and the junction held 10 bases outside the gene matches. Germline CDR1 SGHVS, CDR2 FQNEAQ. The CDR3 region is CASSPDGQGYGYTF. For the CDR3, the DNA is TGTGCCAGCAGCCCAGACGGACAGGGTTACGGCTACACCTTC. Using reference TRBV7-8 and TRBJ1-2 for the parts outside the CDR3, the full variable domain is GAGVSQSPRYKVAKRGQDVALRCDPISGHVSLFWYQQALGQGPEFLTYFQNEAQLDKSGLPSDRFFAERPEGSVSTLKIQRTQQEDSAVYLCASSPDGQGYGYTFGSGTRLTVV.

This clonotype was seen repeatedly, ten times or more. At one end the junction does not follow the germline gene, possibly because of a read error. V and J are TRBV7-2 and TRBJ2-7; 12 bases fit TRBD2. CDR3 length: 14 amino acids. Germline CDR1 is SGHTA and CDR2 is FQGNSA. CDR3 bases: TGTGCTAGCAGCCCGACTAGCGGGAGCTACGAGCAGTACTTC. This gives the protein CASSPTSGSYEQYF.

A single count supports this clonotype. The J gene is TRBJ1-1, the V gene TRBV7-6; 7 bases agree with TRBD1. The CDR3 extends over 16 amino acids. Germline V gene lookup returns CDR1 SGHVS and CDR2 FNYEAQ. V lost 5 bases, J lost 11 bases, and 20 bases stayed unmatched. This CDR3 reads CASSQHFRETQGHAFF. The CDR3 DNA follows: TGTGCCAGCAGCCAACACTTCAGGGAGACACAGGGGCACGCTTTCTTT.

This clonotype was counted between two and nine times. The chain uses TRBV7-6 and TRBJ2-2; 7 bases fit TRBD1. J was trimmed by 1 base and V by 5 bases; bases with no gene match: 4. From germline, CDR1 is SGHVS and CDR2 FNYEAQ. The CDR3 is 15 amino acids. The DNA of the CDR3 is TGTGCCAGCAGCCCCAGGGGGTTGAACACCGGGGAGCTGTTTTTT. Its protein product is CASSPRGLNTGELFF.